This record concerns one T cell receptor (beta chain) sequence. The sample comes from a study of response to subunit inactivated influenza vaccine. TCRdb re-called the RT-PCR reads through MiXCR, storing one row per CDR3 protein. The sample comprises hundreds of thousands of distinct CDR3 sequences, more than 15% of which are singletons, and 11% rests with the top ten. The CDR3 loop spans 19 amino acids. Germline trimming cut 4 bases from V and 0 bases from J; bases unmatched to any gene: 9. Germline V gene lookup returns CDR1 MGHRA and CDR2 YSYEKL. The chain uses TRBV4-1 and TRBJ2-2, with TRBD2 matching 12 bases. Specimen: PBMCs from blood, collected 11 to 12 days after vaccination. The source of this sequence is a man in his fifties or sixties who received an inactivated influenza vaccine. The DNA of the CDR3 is TGCGCCAGCAGCCGGAGAGGACTAGCGGGACAGGCGAACACCGGGGAGCTGTTTTTT. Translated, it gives CASSRRGLAGQANTGELFF.